These 11 T cell receptor beta chains came from one sample sequenced in a study of early T cells in non-severe SARS-CoV-2 infection. Each CDR3 protein is one row after TCRdb ran MiXCR on the 5' RACE reads. The sample includes about 76,000 distinct CDR3 sequences, approximately 12% of them seen just once. The sequenced sample consisted of whole blood. The receptors originated from an adult who was a healthcare worker with PCR-confirmed SARS-CoV-2 infection or an uninfected control (not recorded which).

The chain joins TRBV6-4 to TRBJ2-6; D may match TRBD1 or TRBD2 (5 bases each). There are 17 residues in the CDR3. The V end lost 6 bases, the J end lost 5 bases, and 20 bases lay between the germline ends. Germline V lookup: CDR1 MRHNA, CDR2 SNTAGT. In DNA, the CDR3 is TGTGCCAGCAGCCCCGAGGGACGGAACTCGCGGGCCAACGTCCTGACTTTC. It yields the protein CASSPEGRNSRANVLTF.

This clonotype was seen repeatedly, ten times or more. This sequence joins TRBV28 and TRBJ2-7; D is tentatively TRBD1 or TRBD2 (6 bases each). Germline loops: CDR1 MDHEN, CDR2 SYDVKM. The CDR3 runs to 14 residues. Between the trimmed V and J ends, which lost 5 bases and 2 bases, there was a span of 13 bases. The CDR3 region is CASSPGGQPYEQYF. CDR3 bases: TGTGCCAGCAGTCCCGGGGGACAACCCTACGAGCAGTACTTC.

At least ten counts were recorded for this clonotype. The chain employs TRBV4-1 and TRBJ2-7; 7 nucleotides match TRBD1. Trimming cost V 1 base and J 3 bases; bases outside gene matches: 6. Germline V gives CDR1 MGHRA, CDR2 YSYEKL. This CDR3 comprises 15 residues. The CDR3, as DNA: TGCGCCAGCAGCCAAGGCCGATCAGGGGGCTACGAGCAGTACTTC. This sequence encodes CASSQGRSGGYEQYF.

The table lists this clonotype with many counts. The chain carries TRBV7-6 and TRBJ1-2, with TRBD1 as a possible D gene (5 bases). This CDR3 region has 13 residues. V gave up 9 bases and J gave up 2 bases, with 13 bases separating them. Germline values: CDR1 SGHVS, CDR2 FNYEAQ. CDR3 in amino acids: CASKGWGNYGYTF. In nucleotides, the CDR3 is TGTGCCAGTAAGGGGTGGGGGAACTATGGCTACACCTTC.

The genes are TRBV18 and TRBJ1-2; a weak D match, TRBD1 (6 bases). Trimming took off 6 bases at V and 3 bases at J, with 11 bases between the two ends. The CDR3 has 13 amino acids. Germline V gene sequence: CDR1 KGHSH, CDR2 LQKENI. CDR3 sequence (DNA): TGTGCCAGCTCGGACGGGGGGCACTATGGCTACACCTTC. It codes for CASSDGGHYGYTF.

This clonotype was recorded at least ten times. This chain connects TRBV12-3 or TRBV12-4 to TRBJ2-4, with D perhaps TRBD2 (7 bases). V was trimmed by 2 bases and J by 7 bases, leaving 18 bases between them. CDR3 length: 16 amino acids. CDR3 DNA sequence: TGTGCCAGCAGTTTAAGCGGCGCGGGGGCTGGTAACATTCAGTACTTC. Its translation is CASSLSGAGAGNIQYF.

In this sample, this clonotype turned up a few times. This chain links TRBV3-1 with TRBJ2-7; TRBD2 matches 11 bases. CDR1 is LGHDT and CDR2 is YNNKEL in the germline V gene (reference sequence). J gave up 0 bases and V 4 bases, and 8 bases lay outside the gene matches. The CDR3 runs to 17 residues. The DNA for the CDR3 is TGTGCCAGCAGCCGCTCGGGACTAGCGGATTTCTCCTACGAGCAGTACTTC. Translating it yields CASSRSGLADFSYEQYF.

The chain joins TRBV5-8 to TRBJ2-1; TRBD2 might be the D (5 bases). Germline CDR1 is SGHTS and CDR2 is YDEGEE. CDR3 length: 15 amino acids. The V end was cut by 3 bases, the J end by 4 bases, with 14 bases between. The CDR3 region has the DNA TGTGCCAGCAGCTCTGACGGAGGAACATACAATGAGCAGTTCTTC. Its translation: CASSSDGGTYNEQFF.

This clonotype showed up just a few times. V and J are TRBV6-4 and TRBJ2-7, with D perhaps given as TRBD1 or TRBD2 (5 bases each). V was pared by 11 bases and J by 3 bases, with 14 bases between. CDR1 is MRHNA, CDR2 SNTAGT, per germline. The CDR3 consists of 12 residues. DNA for the CDR3: TGTGCCGTCCGGGGACGGAACTACGAGCAGTACTTC. Translation: CAVRGRNYEQYF.

This clonotype was observed many times. The gene calls are TRBV27 and TRBJ2-1, with unresolved D. This CDR3 is 16 amino acids long. Trimming removed 5 bases at V and 0 bases at J, with 14 bases between. Germline V CDR1 and CDR2: MNHEY, SMNVEV (reference sequence). The DNA for the CDR3 is TGTGCCAGCAGTCCTTCCCCCACCAGCTCCTACAATGAGCAGTTCTTC. This translates into CASSPSPTSSYNEQFF.

This clonotype was picked up a small number of times. This chain connects TRBV30 to TRBJ2-1, with a possible D match to TRBD2 (6 bases). Germline V gives CDR1 GTSNPN, CDR2 SVGIG (reference sequence). This CDR3 contains 14 residues. V gave up 0 bases and J gave up 4 bases, with 10 bases separating them. The CDR3 sequence is CAWSVLAAYNEQFF. The CDR3 DNA follows: TGTGCCTGGAGTGTACTAGCAGCGTACAATGAGCAGTTCTTC.